This TCR beta chain stems from a study of shared clonotypes between healthy human individuals. Study overall: Researchers assigned three CD4 naive, three CD4 memory, two CD8 naive and one CD8 memory plate to each donor. Study outcomes and limitations: Among non-shared clonotypes, generation probabilities were lower than among those shared by all four donors.

Clones were sequenced by immunoSEQ multiplex PCR, and TCRdb holds only the in-frame ones, with some missing. The table shows about 2.4 million clones, with around nine tenths occurring only once. This CDR3 spans 13 amino acids. J lost 4 bases, V lost 7 bases, and 5 bases had no gene match. Germline CDR1 SQVTM, CDR2 ANQGSEA. A note on this clone: Its matching antigen is unknown.

Material: naive CD4+ T cells sorted from blood. The subset was: CD45RA+ positively selected. This clonotype originated in a man between 18 and 35 years old in good health. The chain couples TRBV29-1 to TRBJ1-3; 9 bases are a match to TRBD1. CDR3 in amino acids: CSALGQGGNTIYF. The CDR3 coding sequence is TGCAGCGCCCTGGGACAGGGAGGAAACACCATATATTTT.